The 17 T cell receptor beta chains presented below share a single source sample, sequenced in a study of T cells in Graves' hyperthyroidism and ophthalmopathy. Amplification targeted TCR beta CDR3 regions from RNA transcripts. First-round RT-PCR targeting the TCR CDR3 was performed with the HTBI primer set. One entry per CDR3 protein results from TCRdb running MiXCR on the multiplex PCR reads. This sample yields hundreds of thousands of distinct CDR3 sequences, of which just over 35% are seen a single time; around 29% belongs to the top ten. Sequenced: blood. The source is a middle-aged woman with Graves' hyperthyroidism.

V and J are TRBV9 and TRBJ1-2; D is unresolved. From germline, CDR1 is SGDLS and CDR2 YYNGEE. The CDR3 has 15 amino acids. Trimming pared 0 bases from V and 5 bases from J, leaving 14 bases between. The CDR3 DNA reads as TGTGCCAGCAGCGTAGGGGAAGGGAGGCCTTATGGCTACACCTTC. This sequence encodes CASSVGEGRPYGYTF.

A word on this clonotype: Given a much more abundant clone one base away, this may be a read error. This chain uses TRBV12-3 or TRBV12-4 with TRBJ2-5; maybe TRBD2 (5 bases). CDR3 length: 15 amino acids. V was clipped by 5 bases and J by 5 bases, with 18 bases between them. CDR3 bases: TGTGCCAGCAGTGAACAATTCGGGAAGTTCGAGACCCAGTACTTC. It yields the protein CASSEQFGKFETQYF.

This clonotype was recorded a few times. The V and J genes are TRBV20-1 and TRBJ2-3; D is possibly TRBD1 or TRBD2 (5 bases each). Between the trimmed V and J ends, which lost 6 bases and 6 bases, there was a span of 10 bases. The V gene's germline CDR1 is DFQATT and CDR2 SNEGSKA (reference sequence). This CDR3 has 11 residues. DNA for the CDR3: TGCAGTGCAGTCAGGGAGGATACGCAGTATTTT. It yields the protein CSAVREDTQYF.

This rearrangement joins TRBV29-1 to TRBJ1-3; D perhaps matches TRBD1 (5 bases). Trimming pared 6 bases from V and 7 bases from J, leaving 16 bases between. This CDR3 has 13 residues. Germline values: CDR1 SQVTM, CDR2 ANQGSEA. The DNA of the CDR3 is TGCAGCGTGGGACTAGCGGGGTCGAACACCATATATTTT. Translating it yields CSVGLAGSNTIYF.

The genes are TRBV6-5 and TRBJ1-5; TRBD1 aligns across 7 bases. The junction had 7 bases not matched to a gene; V was cut back by 8 bases and J by 9 bases. This CDR3 is 12 amino acids long. Germline assignment: CDR1 MNHEY and CDR2 SVGAGI. CDR3 region: CASRDSQGPQHF. CDR3 sequence (DNA): TGTGCCAGCCGGGACAGCCAAGGGCCCCAGCATTTT.

This clonotype was picked up many times. V gene TRBV2 combines with J gene TRBJ1-1; TRBD1 is a possible D gene (5 bases). Looked up from germline, CDR1 is SNHLY and CDR2 is FYNNEI. CDR3 size: 12 residues. Between the trimmed V and J ends, which lost 4 bases and 3 bases, there was a span of 6 bases. The CDR3 sequence is CASSVGDTEAFF. CDR3 in DNA: TGTGCCAGCAGTGTGGGGGACACTGAAGCTTTCTTT.

The table lists this clonotype with a few counts. V and J are TRBV19 and TRBJ2-6; D not certain. Trimming took 8 bases from V and 0 from J, leaving 14 bases between them. This CDR3 is built from 16 residues. Germline V lookup: CDR1 LNHDA, CDR2 SQIVND (reference sequence). CDR3: CASSNGYVSGANVLTF. Written as DNA, the CDR3 is TGTGCCAGTTCAAACGGCTATGTCTCTGGGGCCAACGTCCTGACTTTC.

A remark on this clonotype: A much larger clone sits a single nucleotide away, making a read error possible. The J gene is TRBJ1-5, the V gene TRBV4-1, with D possibly matching TRBD1 (5 bases). The CDR3 has 15 residues. Germline V gene lookup returns CDR1 MGHRA and CDR2 YSYEKL. Trimming pared 4 bases from V and 6 bases from J, leaving 16 bases between. This CDR3 reads CASSRARQTVQPQHF. As DNA, the CDR3 is TGCGCCAGCAGCCGAGCTAGACAGACCGTTCAGCCCCAGCATTTT.

This chain links TRBV7-9 with TRBJ1-4, with 7 bases aligning to TRBD1. The CDR3 has 16 residues. The V and J ends lost 5 bases and 5 bases, in that order; junction bases with no gene match: 11. Per germline, CDR1 SEHNR and CDR2 FQNEAQ (reference sequence). In DNA, the CDR3 is TGTGCCAGCAGCCTCGGTGGCGGGACAGCAAATGAAAAACTGTTTTTT. Translation: CASSLGGGTANEKLFF.

This clonotype was observed a few times. The chain joins TRBV6-5 to TRBJ1-1; D gene uncertain. V dropped 0 bases and J dropped 3 bases, with 8 bases sitting between them. The germline CDR1 and CDR2 sequences are MNHEY and SVGAGI. CDR3 length: 14 amino acids. The CDR3 nucleotides are TGTGCCAGCAGTTACTCGTGGAAGGACACTGAAGCTTTCTTT. This sequence encodes CASSYSWKDTEAFF.

There are many counts of this clonotype. The chain joins TRBV7-9 to TRBJ1-1; D is uncertain. V shed 1 base and J shed 4 bases, with 4 bases lying between them. The germline V gene encodes CDR1 SEHNR and CDR2 FQNEAQ (reference sequence). This CDR3 region has 12 residues. The CDR3 here is CASSLGSTEAFF. CDR3 sequence (DNA): TGTGCCAGCAGCTTAGGCAGCACTGAAGCTTTCTTT.

As to this clonotype: The conserved closing phenylalanine or tryptophan is absent in this CDR3, likely reflecting a read error. This sequence joins TRBV11-1 and TRBJ1-1; D unresolved. The CDR3 consists of 14 residues. The germline V and J ends were trimmed by 0 bases and 0 bases, with 5 bases remaining between them. Germline V CDR1 and CDR2: SGHAT, FQDESV (reference sequence). The CDR3 here is CASSLASVNTEAFL. The CDR3 coding sequence is TGTGCCAGCAGCTTAGCCTCCGTGAACACTGAAGCTTTCCTT.

The V call is TRBV6-5, the J call TRBJ2-7, with TRBD1 matching over 7 bases. Unmatched junction bases numbered 5, after V lost 2 bases and J lost 1 base. This CDR3 region has 15 residues. Germline CDR1 MNHEY, CDR2 SVGAGI. CDR3 bases: TGTGCCAGCAGTTACAACCGGGACAGTTCCTACGAGCAGTACTTC. This codes for CASSYNRDSSYEQYF.

CDR3 loop: CASSQEGRMWYNSPLHF. The CDR3 region has the DNA TGTGCCAGCAGCCAAGAAGGGCGCATGTGGTATAATTCACCCCTCCACTTT. The chain recombines TRBV7-3 with TRBJ1-6; D not resolved. V was shortened by 5 bases and J by 4 bases, with 18 bases between the two germline ends. Germline V gives CDR1 SGHTA, CDR2 FQGTGA. CDR3 length: 17 amino acids.

This rearrangement joins TRBV20-1 to TRBJ2-2; 7 bases are shared with TRBD1. Germline-derived CDR1 and CDR2 are DFQATT and SNEGSKA (reference sequence). The ends lost 6 bases at V and 6 bases at J; junction bases unmatched: 1. The CDR3 runs 11 residues. The CDR3 region is CSARGPGELFF. The CDR3, as DNA: TGCAGTGCAAGGGGGCCCGGGGAGCTGTTTTTT.

V is TRBV20-1 and J is TRBJ2-2, with 8 bases lining up with TRBD2. The CDR3 extends over 15 amino acids. V shed 0 bases and J 7 bases; nucleotides not matched to a gene: 7. Germline V gene data show CDR1 as DFQATT and CDR2 as SNEGSKA (reference sequence). Here the CDR3 reads CSARDPGGTSGELFF. The DNA for the CDR3 is TGCAGTGCTAGAGATCCGGGGGGGACTAGCGGGGAGCTGTTTTTT.

This clonotype was seen many times. The chain carries TRBV11-2 and TRBJ1-1; D not certain. Trimming left V 5 bases short and J 3 bases short, with 10 bases between. Germline CDR1 reads SGHAT; CDR2 reads FQNNGV. This CDR3 is built from 13 residues. The CDR3 loop reads CASSTPRDTEAFF. The CDR3 DNA sequence: TGTGCCAGCAGCACCCCCCGGGACACTGAAGCTTTCTTT.